The present entry profiles one T cell receptor (beta chain) with its context. Its antigen remains unknown. These data originate in a study of response to subunit inactivated influenza vaccine. Whole-study findings and limits: The study's authors posited that every seasonal influenza vaccination enlists few new T cells.

The CDR3 has 14 residues. The J segment lost 5 bases and the V segment lost 3 bases, leaving 7 bases of the junction unmatched. TCRdb ran MiXCR on the RT-PCR reads and lists one entry per CDR3 protein. The sample lists about 480,000 distinct CDR3 sequences; 10% to 15% were seen once. This TCR was sampled from a man aged 50 to 59 who received an inactivated influenza vaccine. The chain couples TRBV12-3 or TRBV12-4 to TRBJ2-7, with 7 bases that match TRBD2. The starting material was PBMCs from blood, obtained 45 days after vaccination. CDR3 nucleotides: TGTGCCAGCAGTTTGGCGGGAGTGCACCACGAGCAGTACTTC. Translation: CASSLAGVHHEQYF.